This T cell receptor (beta chain) was identified in a study of T and B cells in COVID-19 patients. Turning to the study itself: Critical illness requiring mechanical ventilation or extracorporeal membrane oxygenation affected about 60% of the roughly 20 active-infection patients. Findings and caveats of the study: Patients with COVID-19 reportedly showed strongly skewed T cell receptor beta variable and joining gene usage.

Each TRB amplification used 250-500 ng of genomic DNA from blood. Multiplex PCR with BIOMED2 TRB-A/B primer pools amplified TRB rearrangements. MiXCR, run by TCRdb on the multiplex PCR reads, gives a single entry per CDR3 protein. The sample consists of more than 20,000 distinct CDR3 sequences, 32% of them appearing once. In the case of this clonotype: Its specificity is not known.

Germline CDR1 and CDR2: KGHSH and LQKENI. V was pared by 2 bases and J by 5 bases, with 6 bases between. This CDR3 region has 13 residues. This rearrangement joins TRBV18 to TRBJ1-4, with D hard to call. The sample taken for sequencing was blood. This sequence originates from a human donor who had recovered from COVID-19. Here the CDR3 DNA reads TGTGCCAGCTCACCAACTCTGAATGAAAAACTGTTTTTT. Encoded protein: CASSPTLNEKLFF.